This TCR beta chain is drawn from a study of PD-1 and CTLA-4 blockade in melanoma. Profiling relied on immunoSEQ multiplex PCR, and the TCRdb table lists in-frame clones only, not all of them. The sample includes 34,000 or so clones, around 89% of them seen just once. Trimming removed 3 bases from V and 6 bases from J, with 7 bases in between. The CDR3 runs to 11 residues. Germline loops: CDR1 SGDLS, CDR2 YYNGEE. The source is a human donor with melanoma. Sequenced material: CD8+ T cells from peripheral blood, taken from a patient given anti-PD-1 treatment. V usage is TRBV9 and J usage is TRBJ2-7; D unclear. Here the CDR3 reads CASSEPPEQYF. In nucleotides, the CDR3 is TGTGCCAGCAGCGAGCCCCCCGAGCAGTACTTC.